Each of the 11 T cell receptor beta chains below was sequenced from the same sample in a study of response to subunit inactivated influenza vaccine. TCRdb independently ran MiXCR on the RT-PCR reads; one entry per CDR3 protein. Here the sample spans about 190,000 distinct CDR3 sequences, around an eighth being singletons. The sequencing here drew on CD8+ T cells sorted from PBMCs, taken 4 to 6 days after vaccination. All receptors derive from a man aged 50-59 years who received an inactivated influenza vaccine.

This sequence joins TRBV7-9 and TRBJ2-2; 9 positions match TRBD1. V was clipped by 5 bases and J by 5 bases; unmatched bases: 12. Germline V gene sequence: CDR1 SEHNR, CDR2 FQNEAQ (reference sequence). The CDR3 runs 17 residues. The CDR3 nucleotides are TGTGCCAGCAGCACCCAAACTGACAGGGGGATAACCGGGGAGCTGTTTTTT. Amino acids: CASSTQTDRGITGELFF.

This clonotype was counted only a few times. V and J are TRBV6-1 and TRBJ2-7; 11 bases fit TRBD2. CDR1 is MNHNS and CDR2 is SASEGT in the germline V gene. The ends lost 6 bases at V and 0 bases at J; junction bases unmatched: 7. CDR3 length: 16 residues. CDR3 amino acids: CASRGTSGIHSYEQYF. The CDR3 nucleotides read TGTGCCAGCAGGGGGACTAGCGGTATCCACTCCTACGAGCAGTACTTC.

J is TRBJ1-1 and V is TRBV7-9; D is unclear. Germline V CDR1 and CDR2: SEHNR, FQNEAQ (reference sequence). This CDR3 is 12 amino acids long. The V gene lost 4 bases and the J gene lost 11 bases, with 14 bases spanning the gap. The CDR3 DNA sequence: TGTGCCAGCAGCTCACTCGTTTGGGATGCTTTCTTT. This encodes CASSSLVWDAFF.

There are many counts of this clonotype. J is TRBJ1-5 and V is TRBV7-9, with D tentatively TRBD1 (6 bases). The CDR3 runs 15 residues. Germline V gives CDR1 SEHNR, CDR2 FQNEAQ (reference sequence). V shed 5 bases and J shed 2 bases, with 13 bases lying between them. CDR3 sequence: CASSPSDSRNQPQHF. The CDR3 region has the DNA TGTGCCAGCAGCCCATCGGACAGTCGCAATCAGCCCCAGCATTTT. Full variable domain (remainder filled in from reference TRBV7-9 and TRBJ1-5): DTGVSQNPRHKITKRGQNVTFRCDPISEHNRLYWYRQTLGQGPEFLTYFQNEAQLEKSRLLSDRFSAERPKGSFSTLEIQRTEQGDSAMYLCASSPSDSRNQPQHFGDGTRLSIL.

J is TRBJ2-7 and V is TRBV6-2 or TRBV6-3; 8 bases map to TRBD2. CDR3 length equals 14 residues. Germline trimming cut 4 bases from V and 4 bases from J; bases unmatched to any gene: 6. The germline V gene has CDR1 MNHEY and CDR2 SVGEGT. The DNA of the CDR3 is TGTGCCAGCAGTTGGGCTAGCGGGCCGTACGAGCAGTACTTC. Its protein is CASSWASGPYEQYF.

Ten or more counts support this clonotype. The V call is TRBV12-3 or TRBV12-4, the J call TRBJ1-2; weak D call: TRBD1 (5 bases). This CDR3 has 13 residues. V was trimmed by 6 bases and J by 4 bases, leaving 12 bases between them. The CDR3 protein is CASSHGQVYGYTF. CDR3 in DNA: TGTGCCAGCAGCCATGGACAAGTCTATGGCTACACCTTC.

This clonotype has more than one count but fewer than ten. This chain joins TRBV28 and TRBJ1-5, with D unresolved. Between the trimmed V and J ends, which lost 3 bases and 0 bases, there was a span of 3 bases. Germline CDR1 is MDHEN and CDR2 is SYDVKM. The CDR3 has 13 residues. CDR3: CASSFDSNQPQHF. Written as DNA, the CDR3 is TGTGCCAGCAGTTTCGATAGCAATCAGCCCCAGCATTTT.

The chain joins TRBV6-1 to TRBJ2-2; D is unresolved. Germline V gene lookup returns CDR1 MNHNS and CDR2 SASEGT. V was trimmed by 3 bases and J by 7 bases, leaving 9 bases between them. This CDR3 comprises 13 residues. The CDR3 nucleotides read TGTGCCAGCAGTGATTGGGGTTTCGGGGAGCTGTTTTTT. Protein product: CASSDWGFGELFF.

The chain employs TRBV12-3 or TRBV12-4 and TRBJ2-3, with D perhaps TRBD1 (5 bases). The CDR3 has 14 residues. V dropped 3 bases and J dropped 5 bases, with 12 bases sitting between them. DNA for the CDR3: TGTGCCAGCAGTTTCTGGGGCCCCGAAGATACGCAGTATTTT. This gives the protein CASSFWGPEDTQYF.

The table lists this clonotype with a few counts. The CDR3 DNA reads as TGTGCCAGCAGCGTTTGGGACAGGGGTTACGAGCAGTACTTC. It is translated as CASSVWDRGYEQYF. This rearrangement joins TRBV7-2 to TRBJ2-7; 10 bases align to TRBD1. Per the germline V gene, CDR1 is SGHTA and CDR2 is FQGNSA. V dropped 5 bases and J dropped 4; count of bases not matched to a gene: 5. The CDR3 loop spans 14 amino acids.

This clonotype has a handful of counts. The gene calls are TRBV6-2 or TRBV6-3 and TRBJ1-1; D not resolved. Looked up from germline, CDR1 is MNHEY and CDR2 is SVGEGT. The CDR3 is made up of 12 amino acids. V was clipped by 5 bases and J by 5 bases, with 9 bases between them. CDR3 in DNA: TGTGCCAGCAGTCCAGTCCGGACTGAAGCTTTCTTT. Its protein is CASSPVRTEAFF.